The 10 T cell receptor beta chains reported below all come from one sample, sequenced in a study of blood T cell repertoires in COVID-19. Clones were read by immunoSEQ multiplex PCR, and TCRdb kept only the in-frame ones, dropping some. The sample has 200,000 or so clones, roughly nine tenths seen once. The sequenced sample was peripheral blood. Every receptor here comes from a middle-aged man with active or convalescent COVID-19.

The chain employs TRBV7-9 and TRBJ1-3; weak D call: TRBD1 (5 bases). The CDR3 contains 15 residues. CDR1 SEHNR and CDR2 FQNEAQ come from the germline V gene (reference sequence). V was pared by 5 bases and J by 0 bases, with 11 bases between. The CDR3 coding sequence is TGTGCCAGCAGCAGAGACAGCTCCTCTGGAAACACCATATATTTT. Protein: CASSRDSSSGNTIYF.

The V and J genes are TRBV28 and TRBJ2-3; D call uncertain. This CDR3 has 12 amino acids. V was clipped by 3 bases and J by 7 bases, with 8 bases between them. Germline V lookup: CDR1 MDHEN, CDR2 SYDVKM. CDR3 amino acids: CASSFPLHTQYF. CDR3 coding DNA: TGTGCCAGCAGTTTCCCCCTCCATACGCAGTATTTT.

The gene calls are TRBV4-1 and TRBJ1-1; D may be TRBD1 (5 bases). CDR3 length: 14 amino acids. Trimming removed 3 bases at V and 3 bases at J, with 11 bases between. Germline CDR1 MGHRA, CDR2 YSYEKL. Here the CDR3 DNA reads TGCGCCAGCAGCCACCAGCTAGGGGACACTGAAGCTTTCTTT. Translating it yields CASSHQLGDTEAFF.

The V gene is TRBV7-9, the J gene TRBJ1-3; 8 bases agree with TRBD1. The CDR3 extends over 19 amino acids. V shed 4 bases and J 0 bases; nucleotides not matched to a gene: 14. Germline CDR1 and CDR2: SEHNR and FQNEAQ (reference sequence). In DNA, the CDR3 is TGTGCCAGCAGCTATAGACGAACTGGGGACAGGATCTCTGGAAACACCATATATTTT. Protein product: CASSYRRTGDRISGNTIYF.

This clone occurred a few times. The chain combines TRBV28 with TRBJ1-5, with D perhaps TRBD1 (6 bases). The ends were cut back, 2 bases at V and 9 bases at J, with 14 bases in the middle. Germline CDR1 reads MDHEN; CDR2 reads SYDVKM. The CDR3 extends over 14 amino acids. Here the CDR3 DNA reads TGTGCCAGCAGTTTACCCAGGGGTATAGGGCCCCAGCATTTT. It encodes CASSLPRGIGPQHF.

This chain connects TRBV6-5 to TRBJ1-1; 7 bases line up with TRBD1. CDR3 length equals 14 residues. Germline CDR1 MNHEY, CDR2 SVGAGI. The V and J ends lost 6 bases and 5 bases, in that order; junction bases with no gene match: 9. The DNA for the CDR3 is TGTGCCAGCAGAGTTGACAGGGATGGGACTGAAGCTTTCTTT. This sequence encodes CASRVDRDGTEAFF.

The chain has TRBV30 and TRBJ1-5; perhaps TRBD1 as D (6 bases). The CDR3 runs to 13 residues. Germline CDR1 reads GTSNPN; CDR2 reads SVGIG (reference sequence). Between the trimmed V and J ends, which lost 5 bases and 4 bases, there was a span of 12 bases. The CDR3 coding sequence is TGTGCCTGGGGGGTCCAGGGGAATCAGCCCCAGCATTTT. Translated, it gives CAWGVQGNQPQHF.

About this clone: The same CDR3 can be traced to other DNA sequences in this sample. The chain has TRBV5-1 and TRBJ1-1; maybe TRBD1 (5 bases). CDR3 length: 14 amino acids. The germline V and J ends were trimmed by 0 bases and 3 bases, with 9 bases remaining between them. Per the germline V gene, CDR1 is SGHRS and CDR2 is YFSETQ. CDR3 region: CASSLGTGDTEAFF. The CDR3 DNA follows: TGCGCCAGCAGCTTGGGGACGGGGGACACTGAAGCTTTCTTT.

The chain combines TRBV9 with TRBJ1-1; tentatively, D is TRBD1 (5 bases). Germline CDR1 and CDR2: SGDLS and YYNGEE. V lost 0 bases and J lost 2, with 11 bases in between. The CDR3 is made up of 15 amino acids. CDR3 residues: CASSVAGGENTEAFF. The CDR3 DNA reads TGTGCCAGCAGCGTAGCTGGGGGGGAAAACACTGAAGCTTTCTTT.

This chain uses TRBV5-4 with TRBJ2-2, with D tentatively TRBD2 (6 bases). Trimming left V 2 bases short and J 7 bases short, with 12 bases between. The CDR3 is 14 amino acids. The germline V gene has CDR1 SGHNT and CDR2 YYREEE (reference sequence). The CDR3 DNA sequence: TGTGCCAGCAGCTTTCCGGGAGAAAACGGGGAGCTGTTTTTT. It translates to CASSFPGENGELFF.